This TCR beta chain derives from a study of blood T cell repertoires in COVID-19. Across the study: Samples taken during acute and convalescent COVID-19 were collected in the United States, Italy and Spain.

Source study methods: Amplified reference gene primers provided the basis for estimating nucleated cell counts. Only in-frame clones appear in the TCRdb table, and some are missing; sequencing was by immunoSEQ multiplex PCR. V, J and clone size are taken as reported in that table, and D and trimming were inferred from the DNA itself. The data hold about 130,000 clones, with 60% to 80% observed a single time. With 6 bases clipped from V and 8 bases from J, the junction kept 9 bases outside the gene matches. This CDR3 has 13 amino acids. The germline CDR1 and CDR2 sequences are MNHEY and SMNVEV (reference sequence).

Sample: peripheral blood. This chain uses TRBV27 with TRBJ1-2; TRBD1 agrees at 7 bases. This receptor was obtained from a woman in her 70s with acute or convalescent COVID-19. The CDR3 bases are TGTGCCAGCAGGCCCACAGGGGCAGGCGGCTACACCTTC. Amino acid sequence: CASRPTGAGGYTF.